Below, 32 T cell receptor beta chains from the same sample are listed, as sequenced in a study of glioma-infiltrating T cells. The iRepertoire nested amplicon-rescue multiplex PCR amplified TCR alpha and beta CDR3s from RNA. Via MiXCR, TCRdb re-called the multiplex PCR reads, giving one row per CDR3 protein. The table shows about 210,000 distinct CDR3 sequences, with approximately 30% occurring only once. Material: glioma tissue, nonneoplastic brain tissue, or PBMCs (not recorded which). Source of these receptors: a human donor with low-grade glioma or glioblastoma, undergoing nonglioma brain surgery, or in good health (not recorded which).

This clonotype was recorded many times. The gene calls are TRBV20-1 and TRBJ2-7; D ambiguous. The length of the CDR3 is 15 residues. Germline assignment: CDR1 DFQATT and CDR2 SNEGSKA (reference sequence). The germline V and J ends were trimmed by 5 bases and 4 bases, with 21 bases remaining between them. This CDR3 reads CSAPTAGLTLYEQYF. The DNA for the CDR3 is TGCAGTGCTCCTACAGCAGGTCTGACATTATACGAGCAGTACTTC.

This clonotype was seen only a few times. V usage is TRBV2 and J usage is TRBJ2-1, with D maybe TRBD2 (5 bases). The CDR3 runs to 14 residues. Trimming cost V 0 bases and J 10 bases, with 13 bases left between them. Germline V lookup: CDR1 SNHLY, CDR2 FYNNEI. CDR3 residues: CASSEARASQEQFF. The CDR3 DNA follows: TGTGCCAGCAGTGAAGCGCGGGCGTCCCAAGAGCAGTTCTTC.

Concerning this clonotype itself: An end of the junction does not agree with germline; a read error may underlie this. The chain recombines TRBV6-1 with TRBJ2-7; 8 positions agree with TRBD1. The CDR3 runs to 13 residues. Germline loops: CDR1 MNHNS, CDR2 SASEGT. This chain's CDR3 is CAGRLDRDYEQYF. The DNA of the CDR3 is TGTGCCGGCAGATTGGACAGGGACTACGAGCAGTACTTC.

This clonotype was counted between two and nine times. V is TRBV29-1 and J is TRBJ2-1, with 7 bases fitting TRBD2. Trimming took 2 bases from V and 9 from J; bases not matched to a gene: 7. Germline V gene sequence: CDR1 SQVTM, CDR2 ANQGSEA. The CDR3 consists of 13 residues. DNA of the CDR3: TGCAGCGTTGAACGGCGGGAGCTCGGTGAGCAGTTCTTC. It codes for CSVERRELGEQFF.

This clonotype was counted at least ten times. The rearrangement links TRBV6-2 or TRBV6-3 to TRBJ2-7; no reliable D call. This CDR3 comprises 13 residues. Germline CDR1 MNHEY, CDR2 SVGEGT. Between the trimmed V and J ends, which lost 2 bases and 3 bases, there was a span of 8 bases. The CDR3 nucleotides read TGTGCCAGCAGTTACGTGAGAGTCTACGAGCAGTACTTC. Its translation: CASSYVRVYEQYF.

This clonotype has more than one count but fewer than ten. This chain links TRBV12-3 or TRBV12-4 with TRBJ2-2; 11 positions match TRBD2. CDR3 size: 16 residues. V shed 5 bases and J 1 base; nucleotides not matched to a gene: 3. The CDR3 nucleotides are TGTGCCAGCAGTCTCGGGACTAGCGGGAACACCGGGGAGCTGTTTTTT. This codes for CASSLGTSGNTGELFF.

This chain uses TRBV7-2 with TRBJ1-1; 8 positions match TRBD1. This CDR3 spans 14 amino acids. V shed 0 bases, J shed 4 bases, and the junction held 1 base outside the gene matches. Germline CDR1 and CDR2: SGHTA and FQGNSA. CDR3 DNA: TGTGCCAGCAGCTTAGCGACAGGGGCCACTGAAGCTTTCTTT. Translating gives CASSLATGATEAFF.

This sequence joins TRBV6-1 and TRBJ2-1, with D possibly TRBD1 on 6 matching bases. CDR1 MNHNS and CDR2 SASEGT come from the germline V gene. The CDR3 spans 12 residues. V lost 8 bases and J 7 bases, leaving 12 bases between the germline ends. CDR3 region: CASGYRGNEQFF. DNA for the CDR3: TGTGCCAGCGGTTATAGGGGGAATGAGCAGTTCTTC.

A few counts support this clonotype. The rearrangement joins TRBV12-5 to TRBJ2-1, with D possibly being TRBD1 or TRBD2 (5 bases each). The CDR3 spans 17 residues. Looked up from germline, CDR1 is LGHNT and CDR2 is FRNRAP. V was pared by 0 bases and J by 0 bases, with 12 bases between. CDR3 DNA: TGTGCTAGTGGTTTGGTACCGGGGCAGAGCTCCTACAATGAGCAGTTCTTC. It is translated as CASGLVPGQSSYNEQFF.

The chain combines TRBV4-3 with TRBJ2-5; 12 bases agree with TRBD2. CDR1 is LGHNA and CDR2 is YSLEER in the germline V gene. The CDR3 spans 16 residues. After removal of 0 bases from V and 5 bases from J, the junction contained 4 bases not matched to a gene. In DNA, the CDR3 is TGCGCCAGCAGCCAAGATATGCTAGCGGGGGGGGAGACCCAGTACTTC. It is translated as CASSQDMLAGGETQYF.

For this clonotype: One base away lies a much larger clone, so this may be a sequencing read error. V gene TRBV4-3 combines with J gene TRBJ1-3; the match to TRBD1 covers 7 bases. This CDR3 is 15 amino acids long. The germline V gene has CDR1 LGHNA and CDR2 YSLEER. The CDR3 DNA sequence: TGCGCCAGCAGCCAAGGAGGGGGCCGGGGAAAAACCATATATTTT. This encodes CASSQGGGRGKTIYF.

A few counts support this clonotype. The DNA of the CDR3 is TGCGCCAGCTCTAGCGGGAGACTGAATGAGCAGTTCTTC. Translating it yields CASSSGRLNEQFF. The chain recombines TRBV5-1 with TRBJ2-1; 10 nucleotides align to TRBD2. The CDR3 covers 13 residues. Unmatched junction bases numbered 5, after V lost 7 bases and J lost 7 bases. Germline assignment: CDR1 SGHRS and CDR2 YFSETQ. Full variable domain (remainder filled in from reference TRBV5-1 and TRBJ2-1): KAGVTQTPRYLIKTRGQQVTLSCSPISGHRSVSWYQQTPGQGLQFLFEYFSETQRNKGNFPGRFSGRQFSNSRSEMNVSTLELGDSALYLCASSSGRLNEQFFGPGTRLTVL.

The chain has TRBV20-1 and TRBJ2-7, with 10 positions matching TRBD1. V lost 1 base to trimming and J lost 5 bases; unmatched junction nucleotides: 5. Germline V gene data show CDR1 as DFQATT and CDR2 as SNEGSKA (reference sequence). This CDR3 spans 14 amino acids. CDR3 residues: CSARGTGGWNEQYF. CDR3 in DNA: TGCAGTGCTAGAGGGACAGGGGGGTGGAACGAGCAGTACTTC.

This clonotype has at least ten counts. The chain employs TRBV27 and TRBJ2-1; 15 nucleotides align to TRBD2. Germline trimming cut 3 bases from V and 7 bases from J; bases unmatched to any gene: 1. From germline, CDR1 is MNHEY and CDR2 SMNVEV (reference sequence). The CDR3 has 15 residues. The CDR3 reads CASSFGTSGRNEQFF. DNA for the CDR3: TGTGCCAGCAGTTTCGGGACTAGCGGGAGGAATGAGCAGTTCTTC.

J is TRBJ2-1 and V is TRBV7-9; D unresolved. The CDR3 is made up of 12 amino acids. Germline assignment: CDR1 SEHNR and CDR2 FQNEAQ (reference sequence). V was trimmed by 3 bases and J by 10 bases, leaving 10 bases between them. For the CDR3, the DNA is TGTGCCAGCAGCTTGGCCGTTCGGGAGCAGTTCTTC. Translated: CASSLAVREQFF.

To note about this clonotype: A much larger clone differs from this one at a single base, so this may be a read error. This sequence joins TRBV27 and TRBJ2-1; no clear D. This CDR3 spans 17 amino acids. Germline values: CDR1 MNHEY, CDR2 SMNVEV (reference sequence). CDR3 loop: CATSEVLKPSSYNEQFF. The CDR3 nucleotides read TGTGCCACCAGTGAAGTTCTGAAGCCTAGCTCCTACAATGAGCAGTTCTTC.

This clonotype showed up many times. The genes are TRBV3-1 and TRBJ1-2; D ambiguous. This CDR3 contains 14 residues. Per the germline V gene, CDR1 is LGHDT and CDR2 is YNNKEL (reference sequence). Trimming cost V 3 bases and J 4 bases, with 12 bases left between them. The CDR3 sequence is CASSHQSDPYGYTF. The CDR3 DNA follows: TGTGCCAGCAGCCATCAAAGCGACCCCTATGGCTACACCTTC.

In this sample, this clonotype turned up many times. This chain links TRBV20-1 with TRBJ2-3, with a tentative D call TRBD2 (6 bases). Germline V CDR1 and CDR2: DFQATT, SNEGSKA (reference sequence). CDR3 length: 14 amino acids. Trimming took 0 bases from V and 6 from J, leaving 13 bases between them. CDR3 sequence (DNA): TGCAGTGCTAGAGATTACGGGAGTGGTGATACGCAGTATTTT. Amino acid sequence: CSARDYGSGDTQYF.

On this clonotype: This may arise from a read error, as a much more abundant clone is one base away. The chain combines TRBV12-3 or TRBV12-4 with TRBJ2-3; possibly TRBD2 for D (5 bases). Trimming cost V 1 base and J 8 bases, with 13 bases left between them. The CDR3 is 14 amino acids. CDR3 nucleotide sequence: TGTGCCAGCAGTTTAGGTACTAGTATCGGTACGCAGTATTTT. Its protein product is CASSLGTSIGTQYF.

This clonotype was recorded once. Its ends do not fully match the called genes, so a read error is possible. The CDR3 DNA is TGTGCCGGCAGTTTAGGAGCGCGGAACACTGAAGCTTTCTTT. Translation gives CAGSLGARNTEAFF. The chain combines TRBV28 with TRBJ1-1; D is undetermined. The CDR3 spans 14 residues. CDR1 is MDHEN, CDR2 SYDVKM, per germline. The full variable domain, in which reference TRBV28 and TRBJ1-1 provide the parts outside the CDR3, is DVKVTQSSRYLVKRTGEKVFLECVQDMDHENMFWYRQDPGLGLRLIYFSYDVKMKEKGDIPEGYSVSREKKERFSLILESASTNQTSMYLCAGSLGARNTEAFFGQGTRLTVV.

To note about this clonotype: A much larger clone differs from this one at a single base, so this may be a read error. J is TRBJ2-5 and V is TRBV9; D is uncertain. The DNA end is a closer match to TRBJ2-1, so the J assignment may be wrong. CDR1 is SGDLS and CDR2 is YYNGEE in the germline V gene. This CDR3 is 13 amino acids long. CDR3 region: CASSVGHYGEQFF. The CDR3 DNA reads TGTGCCAGCAGCGTAGGCCACTATGGTGAGCAGTTCTTC.

This clonotype was observed many times. The chain carries TRBV6-1 and TRBJ1-1; a possible D gene is TRBD1 (5 bases). With 6 bases removed from V and 5 bases from J, the gap between germline ends came to 10 bases. Germline-derived CDR1 and CDR2 are MNHNS and SASEGT. The CDR3 runs to 12 residues. The CDR3 sequence: CASRGVGTEAFF. The CDR3 DNA follows: TGTGCCAGCAGAGGGGTTGGGACTGAAGCTTTCTTT.

This chain links TRBV27 with TRBJ2-1, with TRBD1 matching over 10 bases. The CDR3 runs to 16 residues. V trimming: 6 bases; J trimming: 8 bases; junction bases outside the gene matches: 13. Germline CDR1 is MNHEY and CDR2 is SMNVEV (reference sequence). The chain's CDR3 is CASRPGQGMGRDEQFF. CDR3 coding DNA: TGTGCCAGCAGACCGGGACAGGGGATGGGGAGAGATGAGCAGTTCTTC.

This clonotype was seen at least ten times. This chain uses TRBV6-2 or TRBV6-3 with TRBJ2-7; D unresolved. The CDR3 is 13 residues long. V was trimmed by 2 bases and J by 6 bases, leaving 11 bases between them. Germline V lookup: CDR1 MNHEY, CDR2 SVGEGT. For the CDR3, the DNA is TGTGCCAGCAGTTACGCTGGGATCGGCGAGCAGTACTTC. Amino acid sequence: CASSYAGIGEQYF.

The V gene is TRBV7-9, the J gene TRBJ2-3; perhaps TRBD1 as D (5 bases). Germline V lookup: CDR1 SEHNR, CDR2 FQNEAQ (reference sequence). The CDR3 sequence is 14 residues long. Trimming removed 1 base from V and 4 bases from J, with 9 bases in between. The CDR3 reads CASSLVQGADTQYF. The CDR3 nucleotides read TGTGCCAGCAGCTTAGTGCAGGGTGCAGATACGCAGTATTTT.

This clonotype was counted many times. The V gene is TRBV20-1, the J gene TRBJ2-1; 9 bases are shared with TRBD2. The germline V gene has CDR1 DFQATT and CDR2 SNEGSKA (reference sequence). CDR3 size: 16 residues. J lost 8 bases, V lost 3 bases, and 14 bases had no gene match. The CDR3 DNA reads as TGCAGTGCTAGGACACTCCCGGGACTAGCTTTTGATGAGCAGTTCTTC. Its translation: CSARTLPGLAFDEQFF.

On this clonotype itself: A single base separates this from a much larger clone, so it may be a read error. The chain carries TRBV19 and TRBJ2-1, with D possibly matching TRBD2 (6 bases). The CDR3 runs 15 residues. The V gene lost 5 bases and the J gene lost 1 base, with 12 bases spanning the gap. Germline V gives CDR1 LNHDA, CDR2 SQIVND (reference sequence). CDR3 amino acids: CASSAWRESYNEQFF. The CDR3 coding sequence is TGTGCCAGTAGTGCCTGGCGGGAATCCTACAATGAGCAGTTCTTC.

The chain uses TRBV4-1 and TRBJ2-1, with D unresolved. CDR1 is MGHRA and CDR2 is YSYEKL in the germline V gene. Deletions cut 2 bases from V and 0 bases from J, with 14 bases between. This CDR3 spans 17 amino acids. The CDR3 sequence: CASSQSPTGFSYNEQFF. The CDR3 bases are TGCGCCAGCAGCCAATCCCCCACGGGCTTCTCCTACAATGAGCAGTTCTTC.

This clonotype was counted at least ten times. The chain combines TRBV7-9 with TRBJ2-1; TRBD2 is a possible D gene (6 bases). V was pared by 10 bases and J by 5 bases, with 15 bases between. CDR3 length: 13 amino acids. Germline V lookup: CDR1 SEHNR, CDR2 FQNEAQ (reference sequence). The CDR3 protein is CATSDRGDNEQFF. The CDR3 bases are TGTGCCACCTCGGACCGCGGGGACAATGAGCAGTTCTTC. The variable domain in full, completed from reference TRBV7-9 and TRBJ2-1, reads DTGVSQNPRHKITKRGQNVTFRCDPISEHNRLYWYRQTLGQGPEFLTYFQNEAQLEKSRLLSDRFSAERPKGSFSTLEIQRTEQGDSAMYLCATSDRGDNEQFFGPGTRLTVL.

This clonotype was recorded many times. The rearrangement joins TRBV27 to TRBJ2-3; 14 nucleotides agree with TRBD2. This CDR3 contains 18 residues. Trimming took 8 bases from V and 6 from J; bases not matched to a gene: 16. Germline V CDR1 and CDR2: MNHEY, SMNVEV (reference sequence). CDR3 nucleotides: TGTGCCAGCGTTAGGAGGACTAGCGGGAGGTCCTCAGCGGATACGCAGTATTTT. It translates to CASVRRTSGRSSADTQYF.

This clonotype was recorded at least ten times. This chain uses TRBV28 with TRBJ2-1; a possible D gene is TRBD1 (5 bases). V lost 7 bases, J lost 5 bases, and 15 bases lay in between. The CDR3 runs 14 residues. Germline lookup yields CDR1 MDHEN and CDR2 SYDVKM. The CDR3 nucleotides are TGTGCCAGCACTCCCTACAGGATACACAATGAGCAGTTCTTC. Protein: CASTPYRIHNEQFF.

This clonotype was seen many times. This CDR3 fails to terminate in the conserved phenylalanine or tryptophan, so it likely reflects a read error. V and J are TRBV6-1 and TRBJ1-1; 9 bases align to TRBD1. V was pared by 6 bases and J by 5 bases, with 7 bases of the junction left unmatched. The CDR3 runs 14 residues. In germline, CDR1 is MNHNS, CDR2 SASEGT. CDR3 residues: CASRQTGGGTEAFL. Here the CDR3 DNA reads TGTGCCAGCAGACAGACAGGGGGTGGTACTGAAGCTTTCCTT.